This T cell receptor (beta chain) was identified in a study of blood T cell repertoires in COVID-19 (dated by TCRdb to the early 2020s). For context, the study as a whole: Samples from collaborators originated in the United States, Italy and Spain and spanned both the acute and convalescent phases of COVID-19. The material from the prospective study consisted of cDNA or gDNA derived from T cells, B-cell-depleted T cells, or PBMCs. The dataset comprised deeply sampled blood TCRbeta repertoires from subjects exposed to, actively infected with, or recovered from COVID-19. The repertoires were released in a freely available public database meant as a resource for research on the immune response to SARS-CoV-2. Samples were obtained from the ongoing ImmuneRACE study (first 160 participants) and from some 1,200 subjects provided by 6 global collaborators. The sample metadata nearly always contained a de-identified subject ID, COVID-19 status, age in years and sex. HLA class I and class II types, where available, came from metadata supplied by the sample provider rather than from assay-based typing. What the study reported, not specific to this receptor: The amount of clinical and demographic metadata varied by source and participant and was provided uncurated.

TCRbeta CDR3 regions were amplified from genomic DNA using the immunoSEQ Assay, a bias-controlled multiplex PCR. Concerning the study's data processing: The number of nucleated cells in each sample was estimated by amplification of reference gene primers within the assay. To quantify the absolute abundance of each unique TCRbeta CDR3 rearrangement, sequence reads were collapsed and filtered. For each sample, productive Simpson clonality was calculated as the square root of Simpson's diversity index across productive rearrangements. Drawn from immuneACCESS, this table holds only the in-frame rearrangements with V and J called that TCRdb kept. Clones are partly lost; checked studies trace under half to an unresolved V gene and leave the rest unexplained. The V and J calls and clone size were taken over from that table, and D and trimming were inferred from the DNA. The sample has fewer than 250,000 clones on record, about 85% of them singletons. The ten largest make up 10% to 14% of the sample.

A remark on this clone: The antigen it binds to is not known. Base qualities are missing; no much larger clone stands one base away.

Enrolling through a virtual design, the prospective study's participants ranged in age from roughly 18 to 89 years and lived across roughly 23 United States geographic areas. In the prospective study, cohorts were assigned on the basis of participant-reported clinical history obtained from a screening survey and a study questionnaire. ImmuneRACE Cohort 3 recovered participants were defined by two consecutive negative NP/OP PCR tests, healthcare professional clearance, or symptom resolution. Mobile phlebotomists in the prospective study collected whole blood, serum and a nasopharyngeal or oropharyngeal swab from every participant. Additional blood draws and questionnaires over an approximately 2-month period could optionally be provided by prospective study participants. Before DNA extraction, blood samples from the prospective study were shipped at room temperature or frozen. From the cysteine through the phenylalanine, the CDR3 covers 15 amino acids. The entry retains the CDR3 DNA only, 45 bases that are in frame from base 1. Clipping removes 2 bases from V and 4 bases from J, with 9 as the unmatched junction base count. CDR1 and CDR2 (SGDLS, YYNGEE) derive from the germline V gene.

This sequence uses TRBV9 and TRBJ2-7; 7 of the junction bases match TRBD1. The source is a man younger than 45 who had recovered from COVID-19. Sequences were obtained from PBMCs or T cells enriched from blood (not recorded which). In nucleotide form, the sequence is TGTGCCAGCAGCGTGGGTGCCGGGACAGATTACGAGCAGTACTTC. It encodes CASSVGAGTDYEQYF. Outside the CDR3, residues come from the reference TRBV9 and TRBJ2-7 proteins, so the full variable domain is: DSGVTQTPKHLITATGQRVTLRCSPRSGDLSVYWYQQSLDQGLQFLIQYYNGEERAKGNILERFSAQQFPDLHSELNLSSLELGDSALYFCASSVGAGTDYEQYFGPGTRLTVT.